This T cell receptor (beta chain) was captured by sequencing in a study of cytomegalovirus exposure and HLA in healthy donors. Study conclusions and caveats: Analysis was carried out at a later point, and it linked a missense DCLRE1C variant to TCR beta V- and J-gene trimming.

PCR was performed using 60 Vbeta and 13 Jbeta primers. Here immunoSEQ multiplex PCR was the method, and the copy in TCRdb shows in-frame clones only, minus some. The table lists over 150,000 clones, around 80% of them singletons, with approximately 1.3% in the top ten. The CDR3 is 16 amino acids. Germline V gene data show CDR1 as SGDLS and CDR2 as YYNGEE. V lost 3 bases, J lost 2 bases, and 10 bases stayed unmatched. This clone is a singleton in its sample. The antigen remains undetermined. The sample comprised PBMCs. The chain uses TRBV9 and TRBJ2-7; 8 bases align to TRBD2. The clonotype was recovered from a woman in her twenties or thirties in good health and CMV-seropositive. The DNA for the CDR3 is TGTGCCAGCAGCGGCAGAGCCACTAGCGGAACCTACGAGCAGTACTTC. Its translation: CASSGRATSGTYEQYF. Full variable domain (missing parts from reference TRBV9 and TRBJ2-7): DSGVTQTPKHLITATGQRVTLRCSPRSGDLSVYWYQQSLDQGLQFLIQYYNGEERAKGNILERFSAQQFPDLHSELNLSSLELGDSALYFCASSGRATSGTYEQYFGPGTRLTVT.